These 3 T cell receptor beta chains were all obtained from the same sample, sequenced in a study of cytomegalovirus exposure and HLA in healthy donors. Primers included in the PCR were 60 Vbeta and 13 Jbeta primers. Measured with immunoSEQ multiplex PCR; TCRdb has only the in-frame clones, and not every one. Here the sample spans over 85,000 clones, approximately 65% being singletons. Sequenced: PBMCs. All receptors come from a man aged 25 to 40 in good health and CMV-seronegative.

The rearrangement joins TRBV6-4 to TRBJ2-2; D is possibly TRBD1 (5 bases). V lost 4 bases and J lost 0, with 12 bases in between. The germline gives CDR1 MRHNA, CDR2 SNTAGT. This CDR3 has 16 residues. CDR3 sequence (DNA): TGTGCCAGCAGTGCGGTAGGGGCCTCGAACACCGGGGAGCTGTTTTTT. This translates into CASSAVGASNTGELFF.

This clone has only a few counts. The gene calls are TRBV4-3 and TRBJ1-1; TRBD1 might be the D (6 bases). Germline values: CDR1 LGHNA, CDR2 YSLEER. Trimming pared 0 bases from V and 5 bases from J, leaving 13 bases between. The CDR3 covers 15 residues. CDR3 region: CASSQEWARGTEAFF. The CDR3, as DNA: TGCGCCAGCAGCCAAGAATGGGCCAGGGGTACTGAAGCTTTCTTT.

The V call is TRBV28, the J call TRBJ1-4, with 8 nucleotides matching TRBD1. Germline V gives CDR1 MDHEN, CDR2 SYDVKM. The CDR3 has 14 amino acids. After removal of 5 bases from V and 3 bases from J, the junction contained 2 bases not matched to a gene. The CDR3 reads CASSLTGANEKLFF. In nucleotides, the CDR3 is TGTGCCAGCAGTCTGACAGGGGCTAATGAAAAACTGTTTTTT.